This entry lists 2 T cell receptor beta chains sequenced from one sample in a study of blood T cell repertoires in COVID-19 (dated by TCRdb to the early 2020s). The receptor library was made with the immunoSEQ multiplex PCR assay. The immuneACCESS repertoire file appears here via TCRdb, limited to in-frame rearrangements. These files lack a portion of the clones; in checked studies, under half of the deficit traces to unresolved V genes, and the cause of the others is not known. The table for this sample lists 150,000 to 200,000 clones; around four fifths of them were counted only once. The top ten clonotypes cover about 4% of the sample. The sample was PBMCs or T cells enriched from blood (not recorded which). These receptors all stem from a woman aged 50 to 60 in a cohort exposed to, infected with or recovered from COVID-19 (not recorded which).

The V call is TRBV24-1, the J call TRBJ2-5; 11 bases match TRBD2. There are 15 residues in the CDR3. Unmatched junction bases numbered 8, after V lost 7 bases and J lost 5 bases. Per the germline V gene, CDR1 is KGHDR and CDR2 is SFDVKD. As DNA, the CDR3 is TGTGCCACCAGCCTTAGCGGGGGGGCCGAGGAGACCCAGTACTTC. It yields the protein CATSLSGGAEETQYF.

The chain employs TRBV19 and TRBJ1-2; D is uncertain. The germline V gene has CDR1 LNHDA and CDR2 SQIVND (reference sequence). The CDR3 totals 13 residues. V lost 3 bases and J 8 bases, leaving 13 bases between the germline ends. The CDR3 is CASSMDGIGGYTF. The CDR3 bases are TGTGCCAGTAGTATGGACGGGATAGGGGGCTACACCTTC. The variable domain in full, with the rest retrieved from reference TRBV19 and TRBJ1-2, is DGGITQSPKYLFRKEGQNVTLSCEQNLNHDAMYWYRQDPGQGLRLIYYSQIVNDFQKGDIAEGYSVSREKKESFPLTVTSAQKNPTAFYLCASSMDGIGGYTFGSGTRLTVV.